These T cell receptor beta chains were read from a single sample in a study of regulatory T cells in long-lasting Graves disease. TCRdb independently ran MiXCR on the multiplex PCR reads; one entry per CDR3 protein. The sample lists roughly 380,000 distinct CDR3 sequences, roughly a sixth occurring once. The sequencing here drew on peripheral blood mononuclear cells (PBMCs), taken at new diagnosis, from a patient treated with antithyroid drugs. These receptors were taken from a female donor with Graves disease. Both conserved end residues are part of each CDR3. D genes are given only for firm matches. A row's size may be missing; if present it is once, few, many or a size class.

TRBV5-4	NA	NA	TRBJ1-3	CASGTVDSGNTIYF	TGTGCCAGCGGAACAGTGGACTCTGGAAACACCATATATTTT
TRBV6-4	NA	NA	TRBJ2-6	CASSDSPLLYRGAPFSGANVLTF	TGTGCCAGCAGTGACTCGCCCCTCTTATATCGGGGGGCCCCCTTCTCTGGGGCCAACGTCCTGACTTTC
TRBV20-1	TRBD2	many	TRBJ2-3	CSARGLAGADTQYF	TGCAGTGCTAGAGGACTAGCGGGAGCGGATACGCAGTATTTT
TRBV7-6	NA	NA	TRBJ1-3	CASSLDRPDGTFSGNTIYF	TGTGCCAGCAGCTTAGATCGGCCTGACGGGACATTCTCTGGAAACACCATATATTTT
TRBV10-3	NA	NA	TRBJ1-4	CAISDGGTNEKLFF	TGTGCCATCAGTGACGGGGGAACTAATGAAAAACTGTTTTTT
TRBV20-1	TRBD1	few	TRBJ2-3	CSAPTGGSTDTQYF	TGCAGTGCCCCTACAGGGGGGAGCACAGATACGCAGTATTTT
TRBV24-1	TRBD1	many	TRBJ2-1	CATSKGQLHNEQFF	TGTGCCACCAGTAAGGGACAGCTACACAATGAGCAGTTCTTC
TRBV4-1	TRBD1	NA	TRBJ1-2	CASSFGQGTNYGYTF	TGCGCCAGCAGCTTCGGACAGGGGACTAACTATGGCTACACCTTC
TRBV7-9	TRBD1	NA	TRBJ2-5	CASSSYTGGQETQYF	TGTGCCAGCAGCTCTTACACAGGGGGCCAAGAGACCCAGTACTTC
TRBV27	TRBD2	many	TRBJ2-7	CASSLTASGGYEQYF	TGTGCCAGCAGTTTAACAGCCTCGGGAGGCTACGAGCAGTACTTC
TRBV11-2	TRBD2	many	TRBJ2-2	CASSLDRRGTGELFF	TGTGCCAGCAGCTTAGATCGGCGGGGGACCGGGGAGCTGTTTTTT
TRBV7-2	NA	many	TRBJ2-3	CASSLGPTDTQYF	TGTGCCAGCAGCTTGGGACCCACAGATACGCAGTATTTT
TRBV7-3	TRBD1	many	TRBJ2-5	CASSPQGARFGETQYF	TGTGCCAGCAGCCCCCAGGGGGCGCGCTTCGGAGAGACCCAGTACTTC
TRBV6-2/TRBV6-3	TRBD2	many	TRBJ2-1	CASSQLAGGQYEQFF	TGTGCCAGCAGTCAACTAGCGGGAGGACAGTATGAGCAGTTCTTC
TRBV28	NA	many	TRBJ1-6	CASFRRTAGHSPLHF	TGTGCCAGCTTCCGGCGGACAGCCGGGCATTCACCCCTCCACTTT
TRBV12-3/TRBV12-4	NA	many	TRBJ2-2	CASSLEGTNTGELFF	TGTGCCAGCAGTTTAGAGGGGACGAACACCGGGGAGCTGTTTTTT
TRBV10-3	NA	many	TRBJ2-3	CAISESGFSSTDTQYF	TGTGCCATCAGTGAGTCCGGCTTTTCTAGCACAGATACGCAGTATTTT
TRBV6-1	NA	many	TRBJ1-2	CASTPSTGPSGYTF	TGTGCCAGCACCCCCTCGACAGGTCCGAGTGGCTACACCTTC
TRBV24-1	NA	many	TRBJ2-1	CATSDRGSGLRRNEQFF	TGTGCCACCAGTGATCGTGGCTCGGGGCTCCGTAGGAATGAGCAGTTCTTC
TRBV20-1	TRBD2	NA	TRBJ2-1	CSARAGGPRNEQFF	TGCAGTGCTAGAGCGGGAGGGCCCCGCAATGAGCAGTTCTTC
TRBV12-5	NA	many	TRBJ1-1	CASAPYGGEVEAFF	TGTGCTAGTGCCCCCTATGGAGGGGAGGTTGAAGCTTTCTTT
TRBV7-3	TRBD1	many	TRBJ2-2	CASSFGGTGGTGELFF	TGTGCCAGCAGCTTTGGTGGGACAGGGGGCACCGGGGAGCTGTTTTTT
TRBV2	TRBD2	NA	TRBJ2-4	CASTPRTSGSMNIQYF	TGTGCCAGCACCCCGAGGACTAGCGGGAGTATGAACATTCAGTACTTC
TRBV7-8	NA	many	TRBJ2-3	CASSLEYEVSTDTQYF	TGTGCCAGCAGCTTAGAATATGAAGTGAGCACAGATACGCAGTATTTT
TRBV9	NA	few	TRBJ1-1	CASSVYRTDEAFF	TGTGCCAGCAGCGTATATCGGACAGATGAAGCTTTCTTT
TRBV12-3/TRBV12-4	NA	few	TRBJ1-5	CASSFRQAGMIYSNQPQHF	TGTGCCAGCAGTTTTCGACAGGCCGGTATGATTTATAGCAATCAGCCCCAGCATTTT
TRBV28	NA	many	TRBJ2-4	CASSYLGGQGQNIQYF	TGTGCCAGCAGTTATCTGGGAGGCCAGGGGCAAAACATTCAGTACTTC
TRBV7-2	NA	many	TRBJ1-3	CASSLALVSGNTIYF	TGTGCCAGCAGCTTAGCGCTCGTCAGTGGAAACACCATATATTTT
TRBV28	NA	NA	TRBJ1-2	CASSQDSYYGYTF	TGTGCCAGCAGCCAGGACAGCTACTATGGCTACACCTTC
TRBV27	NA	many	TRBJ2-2	CASSPQIVVFGGGELFF	TGTGCCAGCAGTCCCCAAATCGTCGTTTTCGGGGGCGGGGAGCTGTTTTTT
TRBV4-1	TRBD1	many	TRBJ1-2	CASSPVTGANYGYTF	TGCGCCAGCAGCCCAGTGACAGGGGCTAACTATGGCTACACCTTC
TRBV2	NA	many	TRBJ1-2	CASSEFETYGYTF	TGTGCCAGCAGTGAGTTTGAAACCTATGGCTACACCTTC
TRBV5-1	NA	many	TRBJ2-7	CASEDRFTYEQYF	TGCGCCAGCGAAGACAGATTCACCTACGAGCAGTACTTC
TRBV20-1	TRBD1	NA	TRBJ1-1	CSASASAGGLFTEAFF	TGCAGTGCTAGTGCTTCAGCAGGGGGATTGTTCACTGAAGCTTTCTTT
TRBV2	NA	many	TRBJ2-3	CASSEWLAGETDTQYF	TGTGCCAGCAGCGAGTGGCTAGCCGGGGAGACAGATACGCAGTATTTT
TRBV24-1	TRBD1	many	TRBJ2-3	CATSDWGQGPADTQYF	TGTGCCACCAGTGACTGGGGACAGGGGCCCGCAGATACGCAGTATTTT
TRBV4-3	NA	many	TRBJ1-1	CASSQDRRANTEAFF	TGCGCCAGCAGCCAAGATCGCAGGGCGAACACTGAAGCTTTCTTT
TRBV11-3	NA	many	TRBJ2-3	CASSPRGADTQYF	TGTGCCAGCAGCCCCAGAGGGGCAGATACGCAGTATTTT
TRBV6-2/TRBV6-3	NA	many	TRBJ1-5	CASSFQRQPQHF	TGTGCCAGCAGTTTCCAGCGGCAGCCCCAGCATTTT
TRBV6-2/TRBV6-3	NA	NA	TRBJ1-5	CASSYFQGSNQPQHF	TGTGCCAGCAGTTACTTCCAGGGAAGCAATCAGCCCCAGCATTTT
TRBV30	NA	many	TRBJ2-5	CAWNTGTETQYF	TGTGCCTGGAACACAGGGACAGAGACCCAGTACTTC